These 29 T cell receptor beta chains originate from one sample sequenced in a study of cytomegalovirus exposure and HLA in healthy donors. The PCR used 60 Vbeta and 13 Jbeta primers. Clones were read by immunoSEQ multiplex PCR, and TCRdb kept only the in-frame ones, dropping some. The sample lists about 63,000 clones; roughly 67% were seen once. Sample: PBMCs. The source of these receptors is a man aged 45-65 years in good health and CMV-seronegative.

This clone was detected only a few times. The J gene is TRBJ2-2, the V gene TRBV18; possible D gene TRBD2, 6 bases. Deletions cut 4 bases from V and 2 bases from J, with 14 bases between. Germline V gives CDR1 KGHSH, CDR2 LQKENI. The CDR3 extends over 16 amino acids. CDR3: CASSLGGSGNTGELFF. CDR3 nucleotide sequence: TGTGCCAGCTCACTAGGAGGGAGTGGAAACACCGGGGAGCTGTTTTTT. The full variable domain, with the rest looked up from reference TRBV18 and TRBJ2-2, is NAGVMQNPRHLVRRRGQEARLRCSPMKGHSHVYWYRQLPEEGLKFMVYLQKENIIDESGMPKERFSAEFPKEGPSILRIQQVVRGDSAAYFCASSLGGSGNTGELFFGEGSRLTVL.

This clone was seen more than once but under ten times. V and J are TRBV7-9 and TRBJ2-1; D perhaps matches TRBD1 (6 bases). Trimming removed 3 bases at V and 6 bases at J, with 15 bases between. The CDR3 is 15 residues long. The germline gives CDR1 SEHNR, CDR2 FQNEAQ (reference sequence). CDR3 sequence: CASSFRDISPNEQFF. CDR3 bases: TGTGCCAGCAGCTTCCGGGACATATCACCCAATGAGCAGTTCTTC.

This chain joins TRBV6-5 and TRBJ2-5; tentatively, D is TRBD2 (6 bases). CDR3 length: 14 amino acids. V was trimmed by 5 bases and J by 3 bases, leaving 13 bases between them. Germline CDR1 MNHEY, CDR2 SVGAGI. The CDR3 is CASSPGLLEETQYF. In DNA, the CDR3 is TGTGCCAGCAGTCCCGGACTATTGGAAGAGACCCAGTACTTC.

There are a few counts of this clone. The gene calls are TRBV6-4 and TRBJ2-3; TRBD2 matches at 8 bases. The germline CDR1 and CDR2 sequences are MRHNA and SNTAGT. The CDR3 contains 14 residues. The J segment lost 2 bases and the V segment lost 3 bases, leaving 1 base of the junction unmatched. DNA for the CDR3: TGTGCCAGCAGTGAAGCGGGAGCCACAGATACGCAGTATTTT. Its translation is CASSEAGATDTQYF.

This clone was seen a handful of times. V usage is TRBV20-1 and J usage is TRBJ2-7; 9 bases fit TRBD1. Germline CDR1 DFQATT, CDR2 SNEGSKA (reference sequence). J lost 6 bases, V lost 5 bases, and 2 bases had no gene match. This CDR3 has 11 amino acids. CDR3 in amino acids: CSALTGGEQYF. CDR3 sequence (DNA): TGCAGTGCTTTGACAGGGGGCGAGCAGTACTTC.

The chain links TRBV7-9 to TRBJ1-2; no definite D call. The ends were cut back, 1 base at V and 7 bases at J, with 13 bases in the middle. This CDR3 region has 14 residues. The germline CDR1 and CDR2 sequences are SEHNR and FQNEAQ (reference sequence). CDR3 protein: CASSLDSRRAGYTF. DNA for the CDR3: TGTGCCAGCAGCTTAGATTCTCGGCGGGCTGGCTACACCTTC. Full variable domain (outside the CDR3, taken from reference TRBV7-9 and TRBJ1-2): DTGVSQNPRHKITKRGQNVTFRCDPISEHNRLYWYRQTLGQGPEFLTYFQNEAQLEKSRLLSDRFSAERPKGSFSTLEIQRTEQGDSAMYLCASSLDSRRAGYTFGSGTRLTVV.

This clone was detected once. The rearrangement links TRBV4-2 to TRBJ1-6, with 7 nucleotides matching TRBD1. There are 16 residues in the CDR3. In germline, CDR1 is LGHNA, CDR2 YNFKEQ. After removal of 0 bases from V and 5 bases from J, the junction contained 4 bases not matched to a gene. CDR3 sequence reads: CASSQDDRANNSPLHF. The CDR3 DNA reads TGTGCCAGCAGCCAAGATGACAGGGCAAATAATTCACCCCTCCACTTT.

This rearrangement joins TRBV28 to TRBJ1-2, with D possibly TRBD1 on 6 matching bases. The CDR3 totals 12 residues. CDR1 is MDHEN, CDR2 SYDVKM, per germline. With 8 bases removed from V and 2 bases from J, the gap between germline ends came to 9 bases. The DNA for the CDR3 is TGTGCCAGCCTAGGACAGAACTATGGCTACACCTTC. Translation gives CASLGQNYGYTF.

The V call is TRBV2, the J call TRBJ1-5; a possible D gene is TRBD1 (6 bases). The germline V and J ends were trimmed by 6 bases and 0 bases, with 12 bases remaining between them. This CDR3 region has 15 residues. The V gene's germline CDR1 is SNHLY and CDR2 FYNNEI. The CDR3 coding sequence is TGTGCCAGCAGGGACAGCCGAAATAGCAATCAGCCCCAGCATTTT. This encodes CASRDSRNSNQPQHF.

The J gene is TRBJ2-1, the V gene TRBV4-1; D is possibly TRBD2 (6 bases). CDR3 length equals 15 residues. Deletions cut 6 bases from V and 6 bases from J, with 18 bases between. CDR1 and CDR2 from the germline V gene are MGHRA and YSYEKL. The CDR3 DNA sequence: TGCGCCAGCAGACCGGGGGACTTGGTTGCCAATGAGCAGTTCTTC. Encoded protein: CASRPGDLVANEQFF.

The J gene is TRBJ2-3, the V gene TRBV10-2, with 8 bases identical to TRBD2. Germline CDR1 reads WSHSY; CDR2 reads SAAADI. V lost 3 bases, J lost 5 bases, and 1 base stayed unmatched. The CDR3 is 13 amino acids. CDR3 in amino acids: CASSDSGGDTQYF. The CDR3 DNA reads TGCGCCAGCAGTGACAGCGGGGGAGATACGCAGTATTTT.

DNA of the CDR3: TGTGCCAGCAGCTTAGTCGAAACAGCATATGGCTACACCTTC. Its translation is CASSLVETAYGYTF. The gene calls are TRBV7-9 and TRBJ1-2; D not resolved. V dropped 1 base and J dropped 5 bases, with 11 bases sitting between them. Germline V gives CDR1 SEHNR, CDR2 FQNEAQ (reference sequence). This CDR3 has 14 residues.

J is TRBJ1-2 and V is TRBV7-9; D not certain. Germline V CDR1 and CDR2: SEHNR, FQNEAQ (reference sequence). CDR3 length equals 14 residues. V lost 2 bases to trimming and J lost 4 bases, with 11 bases between them. CDR3 amino acids: CASSLRFGVYGYTF. In nucleotides, the CDR3 is TGTGCCAGCAGCTTACGATTCGGGGTCTATGGCTACACCTTC.

The chain joins TRBV7-3 to TRBJ2-3; possibly TRBD2 for D (6 bases). CDR1 and CDR2 (germline): SGHTA, FQGTGA. Trimming pared 4 bases from V and 1 base from J, leaving 12 bases between. This CDR3 is built from 15 residues. CDR3 in amino acids: CASSSMRGGTDTQYF. DNA for the CDR3: TGTGCCAGCAGCTCGATGCGCGGGGGCACAGATACGCAGTATTTT.

Only one count was recorded for this clone. The chain employs TRBV7-6 and TRBJ2-3; no clear D. This CDR3 has 19 residues. Trimming removed 1 base at V and 6 bases at J, with 26 bases between. CDR1 is SGHVS, CDR2 FNYEAQ, per germline. The chain's CDR3 is CASSLGVGWLAGTLDTQYF. CDR3 nucleotide sequence: TGTGCCAGCAGCTTAGGGGTTGGGTGGTTGGCAGGTACATTGGATACGCAGTATTTT.

V is TRBV27 and J is TRBJ1-5, with D unclear. Germline V gives CDR1 MNHEY, CDR2 SMNVEV (reference sequence). The CDR3 has 14 amino acids. V was pared by 3 bases and J by 6 bases, with 12 bases between. The CDR3 region is CASSLSQAFQPQHF. The CDR3 coding sequence is TGTGCCAGCAGTTTGTCCCAGGCGTTTCAGCCCCAGCATTTT.

The chain is built from TRBV30 and TRBJ2-5; no reliable D call. V was pared by 0 bases and J by 7 bases, with 15 bases between. Germline V gives CDR1 GTSNPN, CDR2 SVGIG (reference sequence). This CDR3 region has 14 residues. CDR3 sequence reads: CAWSVTAGSGTQYF. Here the CDR3 DNA reads TGTGCCTGGAGTGTAACGGCCGGGTCGGGGACCCAGTACTTC.

The rearrangement links TRBV2 to TRBJ1-2; no clear D. CDR3 length: 12 residues. Per germline, CDR1 SNHLY and CDR2 FYNNEI. V dropped 6 bases and J dropped 3 bases, with 8 bases sitting between them. The CDR3 is CASRFTYYGYTF. The CDR3 bases are TGTGCCAGCAGATTCACTTACTATGGCTACACCTTC.

The rearrangement links TRBV7-9 to TRBJ1-1; D uncertain. CDR1 SEHNR and CDR2 FQNEAQ come from the germline V gene (reference sequence). CDR3 length: 19 residues. Between the trimmed V and J ends, which lost 8 bases and 5 bases, there was a span of 33 bases. The CDR3 nucleotides are TGTGCCAGCCGACATTTGAACACTGAAGCCCCCGGCCCCGTTACTGAAGCTTTCTTT. Amino acids: CASRHLNTEAPGPVTEAFF.

This sequence joins TRBV19 and TRBJ2-7, with D perhaps TRBD1 (6 bases). Germline values: CDR1 LNHDA, CDR2 SQIVND (reference sequence). This CDR3 contains 15 residues. The germline V and J ends were trimmed by 7 bases and 0 bases, with 16 bases remaining between them. CDR3 loop: CASTLRQVSSYEQYF. CDR3 bases: TGTGCCAGTACTCTACGACAGGTTTCCTCCTACGAGCAGTACTTC.

This clone was seen a few times. The CDR3 DNA sequence: TGTGCCAGCATTCGACAGGTCAATCAGCCCCAGCATTTT. Translated: CASIRQVNQPQHF. This chain connects TRBV2 to TRBJ1-5; D is possibly TRBD1 (6 bases). The CDR3 has 13 residues. The germline gives CDR1 SNHLY, CDR2 FYNNEI. The V gene lost 7 bases and the J gene lost 3 bases, with 10 bases spanning the gap.

The chain links TRBV30 to TRBJ1-6; D is ambiguous. The germline V gene encodes CDR1 GTSNPN and CDR2 SVGIG (reference sequence). The CDR3 totals 12 residues. V was pared by 0 bases and J by 9 bases, with 6 bases between. The CDR3 nucleotides are TGTGCCTGGAGTGTACTGAGTTCACCCCTCCACTTT. Its translation is CAWSVLSSPLHF.

The chain joins TRBV13 to TRBJ2-1, with D possibly matching TRBD2 (5 bases). CDR1 is PRHDT and CDR2 is FYEKMQ in the germline V gene (reference sequence). Deletions cut 0 bases from V and 9 bases from J, with 12 bases between. CDR3 length equals 14 residues. This CDR3 is CASSLGLTIVEQFF. CDR3 bases: TGTGCCAGCAGCTTAGGGCTGACTATTGTTGAGCAGTTCTTC.

The V gene is TRBV5-6, the J gene TRBJ2-2; D perhaps matches TRBD2 (6 bases). Germline CDR1 is SGHDT and CDR2 is YYEEEE. The CDR3 extends over 14 amino acids. V lost 4 bases and J lost 3, with 10 bases in between. The CDR3 region has the DNA TGTGCCAGCAGCCCCGGAGGGTACACCGGGGAGCTGTTTTTT. Protein: CASSPGGYTGELFF. The entire variable domain, with the rest obtained from reference TRBV5-6 and TRBJ2-2, is as follows: DAGVTQSPTHLIKTRGQQVTLRCSPKSGHDTVSWYQQALGQGPQFIFQYYEEEERQRGNFPDRFSGHQFPNYSSELNVNALLLGDSALYLCASSPGGYTGELFFGEGSRLTVL.

This rearrangement joins TRBV6-5 to TRBJ2-6; D unresolved. Germline CDR1 reads MNHEY; CDR2 reads SVGAGI. Between the trimmed V and J ends, which lost 4 bases and 2 bases, there was a span of 12 bases. The CDR3 extends over 16 amino acids. CDR3 coding DNA: TGTGCCAGCAGTTGGTCCCTAGGTACTGGGGCCAACGTCCTGACTTTC. This gives the protein CASSWSLGTGANVLTF.

The chain carries TRBV5-6 and TRBJ1-5; 7 positions match TRBD1. Germline CDR1 and CDR2: SGHDT and YYEEEE. Trimming took 4 bases from V and 9 from J; bases not matched to a gene: 4. The length of the CDR3 is 12 residues. CDR3 nucleotides: TGTGCCAGCAGCCACCGGGACAGGCCCCAGCATTTT. Residues: CASSHRDRPQHF.

The J gene is TRBJ1-1, the V gene TRBV7-8; D is possibly TRBD1 (6 bases). The V end was cut by 5 bases, the J end by 5 bases, with 15 bases between. Per the germline V gene, CDR1 is SGHVS and CDR2 is FQNEAQ. CDR3 length equals 14 residues. The CDR3, as DNA: TGTGCCAGCAGCCCTCCACAGGGTCGAACTGAAGCTTTCTTT. Encoded protein: CASSPPQGRTEAFF.

The chain is built from TRBV6-5 and TRBJ1-5, with D perhaps matching TRBD1 (6 bases). Trimming left V 7 bases short and J 3 bases short, with 10 bases between. This CDR3 comprises 13 residues. CDR1 is MNHEY, CDR2 SVGAGI, per germline. CDR3 DNA sequence: TGTGCCAGCACGGACAGTCCCAATCAGCCCCAGCATTTT. Encoded protein: CASTDSPNQPQHF.

The chain uses TRBV27 and TRBJ2-5; TRBD2 might be the D (6 bases). Germline V gives CDR1 MNHEY, CDR2 SMNVEV (reference sequence). The CDR3 loop spans 13 amino acids. Trimming took off 3 bases at V and 5 bases at J, with 10 bases between the two ends. Here the CDR3 reads CASSFRGRETQYF. Written as DNA, the CDR3 is TGTGCCAGCAGTTTCCGGGGGAGGGAGACCCAGTACTTC.